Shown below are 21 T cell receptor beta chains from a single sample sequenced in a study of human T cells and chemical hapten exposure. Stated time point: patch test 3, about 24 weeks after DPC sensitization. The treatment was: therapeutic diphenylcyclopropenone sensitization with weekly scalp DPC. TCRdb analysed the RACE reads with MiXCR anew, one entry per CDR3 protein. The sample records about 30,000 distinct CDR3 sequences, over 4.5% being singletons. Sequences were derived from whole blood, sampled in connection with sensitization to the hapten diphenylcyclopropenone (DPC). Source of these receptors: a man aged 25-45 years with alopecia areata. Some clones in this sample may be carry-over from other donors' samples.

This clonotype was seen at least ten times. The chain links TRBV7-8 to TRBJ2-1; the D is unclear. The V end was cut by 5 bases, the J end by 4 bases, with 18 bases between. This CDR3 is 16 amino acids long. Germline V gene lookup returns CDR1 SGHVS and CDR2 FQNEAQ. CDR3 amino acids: CASSHRREFPYNEQFF. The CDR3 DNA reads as TGTGCCAGCAGCCATCGTCGAGAATTCCCATACAATGAGCAGTTCTTC.

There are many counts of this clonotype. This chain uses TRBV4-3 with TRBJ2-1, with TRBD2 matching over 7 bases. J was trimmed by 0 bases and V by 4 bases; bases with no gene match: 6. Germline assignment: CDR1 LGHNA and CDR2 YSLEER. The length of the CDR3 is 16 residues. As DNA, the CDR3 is TGCGCCAGCAGCCGGACTCGGGACTACTCCTACAATGAGCAGTTCTTC. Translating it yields CASSRTRDYSYNEQFF.

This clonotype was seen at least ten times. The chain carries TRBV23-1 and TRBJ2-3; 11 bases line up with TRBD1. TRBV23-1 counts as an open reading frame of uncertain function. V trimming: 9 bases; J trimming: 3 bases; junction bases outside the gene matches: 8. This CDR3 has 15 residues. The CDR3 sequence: CARIPGQGETDTQYF. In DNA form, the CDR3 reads TGCGCCAGGATTCCGGGACAGGGGGAAACAGATACGCAGTATTTT.

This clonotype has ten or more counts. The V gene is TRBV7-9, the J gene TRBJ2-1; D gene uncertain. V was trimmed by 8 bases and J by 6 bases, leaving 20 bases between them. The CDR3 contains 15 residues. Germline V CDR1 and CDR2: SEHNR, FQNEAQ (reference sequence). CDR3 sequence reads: CASLGYRLWGNEQFF. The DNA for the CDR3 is TGTGCCAGCTTAGGATACCGCCTTTGGGGCAATGAGCAGTTCTTC.

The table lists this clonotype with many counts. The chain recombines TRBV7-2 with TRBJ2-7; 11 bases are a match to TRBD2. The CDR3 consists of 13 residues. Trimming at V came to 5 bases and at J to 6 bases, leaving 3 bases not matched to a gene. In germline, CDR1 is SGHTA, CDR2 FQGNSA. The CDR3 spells CASSVTSGSEQYF. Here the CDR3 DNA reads TGTGCCAGCAGCGTAACTAGCGGGAGCGAGCAGTACTTC.

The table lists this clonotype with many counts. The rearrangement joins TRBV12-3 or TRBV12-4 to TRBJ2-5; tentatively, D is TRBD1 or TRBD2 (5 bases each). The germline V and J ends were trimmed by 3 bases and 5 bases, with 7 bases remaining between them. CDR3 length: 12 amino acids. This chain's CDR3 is CASSFEGETQYF. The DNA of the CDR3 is TGTGCCAGCAGTTTTGAGGGGGAGACCCAGTACTTC.

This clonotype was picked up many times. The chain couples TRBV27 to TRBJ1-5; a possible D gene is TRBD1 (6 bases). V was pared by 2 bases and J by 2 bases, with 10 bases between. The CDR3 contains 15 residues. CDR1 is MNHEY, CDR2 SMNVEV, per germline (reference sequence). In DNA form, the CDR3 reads TGTGCCAGCAGTTTAAACAGGGCGGGCAATCAGCCCCAGCATTTT. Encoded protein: CASSLNRAGNQPQHF.

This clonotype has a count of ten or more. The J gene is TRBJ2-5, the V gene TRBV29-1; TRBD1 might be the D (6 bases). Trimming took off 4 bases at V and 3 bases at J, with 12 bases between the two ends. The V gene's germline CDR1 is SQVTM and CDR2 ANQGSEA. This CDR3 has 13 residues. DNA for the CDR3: TGCAGCGTTGCTATTCACAGGGAAGAGACCCAGTACTTC. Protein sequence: CSVAIHREETQYF. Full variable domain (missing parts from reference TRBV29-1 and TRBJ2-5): SAVISQKPSRDICQRGTSLTIQCQVDSQVTMMFWYRQQPGQSLTLIATANQGSEATYESGFVIDKFPISRPNLTFSTLTVSNMSPEDSSIYLCSVAIHREETQYFGPGTRLLVL.

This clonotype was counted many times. The CDR3 bases are TGCGCCAGCAGCCAAGATCCTGGACAGGGTTTCTCCTACGAGCAGTACTTC. Its protein is CASSQDPGQGFSYEQYF. The V and J genes are TRBV4-1 and TRBJ2-7; TRBD1 aligns across 8 bases. The CDR3 totals 17 residues. The junction had 7 bases not matched to a gene; V was cut back by 0 bases and J by 0 bases. Looked up from germline, CDR1 is MGHRA and CDR2 is YSYEKL.

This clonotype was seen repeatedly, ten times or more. The CDR3 sequence: CSAREPRTLGRDTQYF. CDR3 bases: TGCAGTGCTAGAGAACCCCGGACCCTCGGGAGGGATACGCAGTATTTT. The chain carries TRBV20-1 and TRBJ2-3; 7 bases fit TRBD2. The length of the CDR3 is 16 residues. Germline V lookup: CDR1 DFQATT, CDR2 SNEGSKA (reference sequence). V lost 0 bases and J lost 6; bases outside the gene matches: 12.

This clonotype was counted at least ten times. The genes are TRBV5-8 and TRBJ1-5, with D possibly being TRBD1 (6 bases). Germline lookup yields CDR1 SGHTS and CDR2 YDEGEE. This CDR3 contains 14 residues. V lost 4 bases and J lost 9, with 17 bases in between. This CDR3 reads CASSRRTVLGPQHF. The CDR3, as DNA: TGTGCCAGCAGCCGACGGACAGTGCTTGGGCCCCAGCATTTT.

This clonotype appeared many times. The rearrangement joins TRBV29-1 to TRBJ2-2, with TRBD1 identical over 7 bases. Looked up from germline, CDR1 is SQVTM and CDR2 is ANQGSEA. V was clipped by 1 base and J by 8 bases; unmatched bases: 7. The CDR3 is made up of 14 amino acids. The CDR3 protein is CSVEVWDSQGELFF. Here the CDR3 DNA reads TGCAGCGTTGAAGTTTGGGACAGTCAAGGGGAGCTGTTTTTT.

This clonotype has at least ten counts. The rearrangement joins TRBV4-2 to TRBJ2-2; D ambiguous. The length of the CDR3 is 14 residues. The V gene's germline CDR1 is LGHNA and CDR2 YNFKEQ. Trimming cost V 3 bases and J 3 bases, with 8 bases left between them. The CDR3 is CASSHVEDTGELFF. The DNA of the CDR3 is TGTGCCAGCAGCCACGTTGAAGACACCGGGGAGCTGTTTTTT.

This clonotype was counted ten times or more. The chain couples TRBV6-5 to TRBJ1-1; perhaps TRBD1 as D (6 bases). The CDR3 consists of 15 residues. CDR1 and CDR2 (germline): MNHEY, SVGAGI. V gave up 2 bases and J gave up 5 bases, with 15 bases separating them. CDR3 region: CASSYRGRGNTEAFF. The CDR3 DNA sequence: TGTGCCAGCAGTTACCGGGGGCGCGGGAATACTGAAGCTTTCTTT.

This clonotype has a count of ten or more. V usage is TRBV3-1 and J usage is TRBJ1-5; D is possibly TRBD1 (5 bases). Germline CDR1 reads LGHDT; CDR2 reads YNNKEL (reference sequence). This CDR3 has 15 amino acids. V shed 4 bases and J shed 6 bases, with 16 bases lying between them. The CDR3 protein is CASSPTAGKGQPQHF. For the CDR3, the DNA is TGTGCCAGCAGCCCCACAGCAGGGAAAGGTCAGCCCCAGCATTTT. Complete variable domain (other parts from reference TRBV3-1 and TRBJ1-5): DTAVSQTPKYLVTQMGNDKSIKCEQNLGHDTMYWYKQDSKKFLKIMFSYNNKELIINETVPNRFSPKSPDKAHLNLHINSLELGDSAVYFCASSPTAGKGQPQHFGDGTRLSIL.

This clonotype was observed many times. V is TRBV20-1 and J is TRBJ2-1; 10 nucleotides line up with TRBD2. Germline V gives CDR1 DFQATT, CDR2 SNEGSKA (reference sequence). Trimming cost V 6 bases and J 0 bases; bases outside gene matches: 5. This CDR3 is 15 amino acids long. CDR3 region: CSANSGGTSYNEQFF. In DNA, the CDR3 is TGCAGTGCCAATAGCGGGGGGACCTCCTACAATGAGCAGTTCTTC.

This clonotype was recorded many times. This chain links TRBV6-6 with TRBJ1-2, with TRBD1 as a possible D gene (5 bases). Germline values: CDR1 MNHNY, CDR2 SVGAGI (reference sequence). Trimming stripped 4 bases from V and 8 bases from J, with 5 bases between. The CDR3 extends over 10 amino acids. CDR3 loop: CASSWGGYTF. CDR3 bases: TGTGCCAGCAGTTGGGGCGGCTACACCTTC.

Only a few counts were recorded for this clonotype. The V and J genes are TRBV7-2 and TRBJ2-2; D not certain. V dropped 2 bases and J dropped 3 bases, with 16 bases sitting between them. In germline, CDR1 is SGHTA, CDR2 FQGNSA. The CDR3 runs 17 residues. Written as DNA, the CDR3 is TGTGCCAGCAGCTTATTCTCCCCCGCAGCCGACACCGGGGAGCTGTTTTTT. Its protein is CASSLFSPAADTGELFF.

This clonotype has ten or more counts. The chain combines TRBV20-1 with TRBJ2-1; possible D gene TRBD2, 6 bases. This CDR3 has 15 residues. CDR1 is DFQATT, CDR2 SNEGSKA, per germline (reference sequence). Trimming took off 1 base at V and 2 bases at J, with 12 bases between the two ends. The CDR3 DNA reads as TGCAGTGCTAGAGGGGTTGGCGGGACCTACAATGAGCAGTTCTTC. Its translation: CSARGVGGTYNEQFF.

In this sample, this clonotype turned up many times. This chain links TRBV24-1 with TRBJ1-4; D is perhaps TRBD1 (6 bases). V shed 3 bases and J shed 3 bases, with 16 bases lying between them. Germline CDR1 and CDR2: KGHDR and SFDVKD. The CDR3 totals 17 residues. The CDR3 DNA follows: TGTGCCACCAGTGATCCGCGGGTGGACAGTTCTAATGAAAAACTGTTTTTT. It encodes CATSDPRVDSSNEKLFF.

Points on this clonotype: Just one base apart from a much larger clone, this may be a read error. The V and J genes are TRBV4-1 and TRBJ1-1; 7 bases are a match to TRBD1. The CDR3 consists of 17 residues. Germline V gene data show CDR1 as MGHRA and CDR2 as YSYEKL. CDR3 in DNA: TGCGCCTGCAGCCAAGATGTGGTAGGGGGCCGGGGCACTGAAGCTTTCTTT. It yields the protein CACSQDVVGGRGTEAFF.